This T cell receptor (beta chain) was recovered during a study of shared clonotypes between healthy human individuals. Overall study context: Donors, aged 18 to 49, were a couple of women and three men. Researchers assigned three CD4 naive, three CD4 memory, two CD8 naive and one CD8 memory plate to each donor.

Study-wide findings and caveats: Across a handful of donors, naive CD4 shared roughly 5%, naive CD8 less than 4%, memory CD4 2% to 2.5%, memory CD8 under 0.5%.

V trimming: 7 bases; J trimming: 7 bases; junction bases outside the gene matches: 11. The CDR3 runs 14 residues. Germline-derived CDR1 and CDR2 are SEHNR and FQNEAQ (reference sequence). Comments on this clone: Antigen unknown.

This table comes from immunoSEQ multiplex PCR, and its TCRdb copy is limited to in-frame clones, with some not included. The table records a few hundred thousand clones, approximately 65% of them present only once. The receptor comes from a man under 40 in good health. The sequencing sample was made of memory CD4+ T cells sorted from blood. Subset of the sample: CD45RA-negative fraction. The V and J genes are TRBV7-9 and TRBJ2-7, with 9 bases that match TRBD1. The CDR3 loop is CASTPGTGPCEQYF. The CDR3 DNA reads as TGTGCCAGCACCCCCGGGACAGGGCCTTGTGAGCAGTACTTC.